One sample yielded the 6 T cell receptor beta chains listed below, sequenced in a study of T cell changes during pregnancy in multiple sclerosis. Profiling relied on immunoSEQ multiplex PCR, and the TCRdb table lists in-frame clones only, not all of them. The data contain some 66,000 clones, roughly nine tenths of them seen just once; the ten biggest clones take up roughly 5.2%. The sequenced sample was CD8+ T cells from peripheral blood mononuclear cells, obtained before pregnancy. The receptors were sampled from a female donor with multiple sclerosis, enrolled in a pregnancy study.

This clone was counted between two and nine times. The chain links TRBV7-9 to TRBJ2-7, with 7 bases aligning to TRBD1. This CDR3 has 13 residues. J lost 6 bases, V lost 5 bases, and 7 bases had no gene match. Germline CDR1 reads SEHNR; CDR2 reads FQNEAQ (reference sequence). CDR3 region: CASSAPDRAEQYF. The CDR3, as DNA: TGTGCCAGCAGCGCCCCCGACAGGGCCGAGCAGTACTTC.

This clone has a single count. Likely a read error: the CDR3 ends without its conserved phenylalanine or tryptophan. It is unclear where the CDR3 begins or ends on the DNA, so no DNA is shown, and the CDR3 is as TCRdb lists it. V gene TRBV6-1 combines with J gene TRBJ1-2; the D call of TRBD1 is as the table states it, not checked on the DNA. Both ends counted, the CDR3 spans 13 residues. Germline lookup yields CDR1 MNHNS and CDR2 SASEGT. This chain's CDR3 is CASSEALRAGVSL.

This chain connects TRBV7-9 to TRBJ1-2, with no clear D. Germline lookup yields CDR1 SEHNR and CDR2 FQNEAQ (reference sequence). This CDR3 spans 13 amino acids. Trimming cost V 2 bases and J 8 bases, with 12 bases left between them. The CDR3 bases are TGTGCCAGCAGCTTACAGGATTCACCGGGCTACACCTTC. Translated: CASSLQDSPGYTF.

The chain is built from TRBV6-6 and TRBJ2-7, with D possibly being TRBD1 (5 bases). Germline loops: CDR1 MNHNY, CDR2 SVGAGI (reference sequence). The CDR3 length is 14 residues. The V end was cut by 7 bases, the J end by 2 bases, with 15 bases between. In DNA, the CDR3 is TGTGCCAGCACCGAACAGGTGCCCCCCTACGAGCAGTACTTC. As protein: CASTEQVPPYEQYF.

J is TRBJ2-1 and V is TRBV7-9, with 11 bases matching TRBD1. Germline CDR1 reads SEHNR; CDR2 reads FQNEAQ (reference sequence). The CDR3 is 15 amino acids. J lost 8 bases, V lost 1 base, and 4 bases had no gene match. The CDR3 DNA follows: TGTGCCAGCAGCTTAGAAGGACAGGGGGCGCATGAGCAGTTCTTC. It specifies CASSLEGQGAHEQFF.

The V and J genes are TRBV7-8 and TRBJ2-2, with 14 nucleotides matching TRBD2. Trimming at V came to 5 bases and at J to 9 bases, leaving 8 bases not matched to a gene. This CDR3 is built from 16 residues. From germline, CDR1 is SGHVS and CDR2 FQNEAQ. The CDR3 is CASSGGLAGVYRELFF. The CDR3 DNA sequence: TGTGCCAGCAGCGGGGGACTAGCGGGGGTCTACCGGGAGCTGTTTTTT.